This T cell receptor beta chain originates from a study of control samples from healthy donors and cancer patients. The repertoire was sequenced with immunoSEQ multiplex PCR; TCRdb's copy has only in-frame clones and lacks some. The repertoire holds fewer than 95,000 clones, approximately 86% seen once, with more than 20% in the top ten. The J segment lost 3 bases and the V segment lost 0 bases, leaving 5 bases of the junction unmatched. Germline V lookup: CDR1 KGHSH, CDR2 LQKENI. The CDR3 runs 16 residues. The source of this sequence is a young man in good health. The chain couples TRBV18 to TRBJ2-5; 9 nucleotides agree with TRBD1. Input material: blood. CDR3: CASSPPDRGSEETQYF. The CDR3, as DNA: TGTGCCAGCTCACCACCGGACAGGGGAAGTGAAGAGACCCAGTACTTC.